The 30 T cell receptor beta chains reported below all come from one sample, sequenced in a study of immune evolution from preneoplasia to lung adenocarcinoma. Profiling relied on immunoSEQ multiplex PCR, and the TCRdb table lists in-frame clones only, not all of them. The data contain under 5,000 clones, roughly 86% of them singletons. What was sequenced was FFPE lung adenocarcinoma in situ tissue. Every receptor here comes from a person aged 70 to 80 with lung adenocarcinoma.

J is TRBJ2-1 and V is TRBV30; 9 bases agree with TRBD2. The germline V gene has CDR1 GTSNPN and CDR2 SVGIG (reference sequence). V lost 1 base and J lost 4; bases outside the gene matches: 8. The CDR3 extends over 16 amino acids. The CDR3 loop is CAWSGISSGAYNEQFF. The CDR3 nucleotides read TGTGCCTGGAGTGGAATCTCTAGCGGGGCTTACAATGAGCAGTTCTTC.

The genes are TRBV5-4 and TRBJ2-1, with TRBD1 matching 10 bases. Germline V gene data show CDR1 as SGHNT and CDR2 as YYREEE (reference sequence). J lost 5 bases, V lost 0 bases, and 2 bases had no gene match. There are 15 residues in the CDR3. In nucleotides, the CDR3 is TGTGCCAGCAGCTTGGGTGGGACAGGGGACAATGAGCAGTTCTTC. Protein product: CASSLGGTGDNEQFF.

The chain links TRBV4-1 to TRBJ1-4; D is possibly TRBD1 (6 bases). Between the trimmed V and J ends, which lost 1 base and 8 bases, there was a span of 20 bases. CDR1 is MGHRA and CDR2 is YSYEKL in the germline V gene. The CDR3 is 17 amino acids. The CDR3 DNA is TGCGCCAGCAGCCAAGGTTTCTCAGTGGGGGCCGGGGAAAAACTGTTTTTT. It encodes CASSQGFSVGAGEKLFF.

This chain links TRBV6-1 with TRBJ2-7; D is uncertain. V was clipped by 6 bases and J by 3 bases, with 12 bases between them. The length of the CDR3 is 13 residues. Germline loops: CDR1 MNHNS, CDR2 SASEGT. CDR3 loop: CASRPGWNYEQYF. CDR3 nucleotide sequence: TGTGCCAGCAGGCCCGGGTGGAACTACGAGCAGTACTTC.

The rearrangement joins TRBV29-1 to TRBJ2-1; TRBD2 agrees at 10 bases. Trimming removed 0 bases from V and 1 base from J; junction bases left unmatched: 3. The V gene's germline CDR1 is SQVTM and CDR2 ANQGSEA. The CDR3 has 16 residues. CDR3 coding DNA: TGCAGCGTTGAAGATCAACTAGCGGGGTCCTACAATGAGCAGTTCTTC. Translated, it gives CSVEDQLAGSYNEQFF.

CDR3 DNA sequence: TGTGCCAGCAGCTCGCTAGGACTAGCGAGCAATGAGCAGTTCTTC. Translating gives CASSSLGLASNEQFF. The chain joins TRBV7-2 to TRBJ2-1, with 9 bases fitting TRBD2. The CDR3 extends over 15 amino acids. Germline CDR1 SGHTA, CDR2 FQGNSA. With 4 bases clipped from V and 6 bases from J, the junction kept 7 bases outside the gene matches.

This chain joins TRBV7-9 and TRBJ2-7, with 7 nucleotides matching TRBD1. CDR3 length: 15 residues. Germline V CDR1 and CDR2: SEHNR, FQNEAQ (reference sequence). V lost 5 bases and J lost 5; bases outside the gene matches: 12. The CDR3 reads CASSLEAQGFNEQYF. The DNA for the CDR3 is TGTGCCAGCAGCCTAGAAGCACAGGGGTTTAACGAGCAGTACTTC.

The CDR3 sequence: CASSRPSNEKLFF. DNA for the CDR3: TGCGCCAGCAGCCGGCCGAGTAATGAAAAACTGTTTTTT. The rearrangement links TRBV4-1 to TRBJ1-4; D unresolved. The germline V and J ends were trimmed by 4 bases and 4 bases, with 7 bases remaining between them. This CDR3 spans 13 amino acids. Looked up from germline, CDR1 is MGHRA and CDR2 is YSYEKL.

The rearrangement uses TRBV29-1 and TRBJ1-1; 8 bases map to TRBD1. The CDR3 is 13 amino acids. V was clipped by 5 bases and J by 11 bases; unmatched bases: 13. Germline CDR1 reads SQVTM; CDR2 reads ANQGSEA. CDR3 sequence reads: CSVSDRVMSRAFF. Here the CDR3 DNA reads TGCAGCGTTTCGGACAGGGTCATGTCCCGGGCTTTCTTT.

V usage is TRBV27 and J usage is TRBJ2-1; TRBD2 agrees at 11 bases. CDR3 length: 15 amino acids. Germline V gene data show CDR1 as MNHEY and CDR2 as SMNVEV (reference sequence). J gave up 4 bases and V 2 bases, and 1 base lay outside the gene matches. The chain's CDR3 is CASSLRLAGYNEQFF. The CDR3 bases are TGTGCCAGCAGTTTACGACTAGCGGGGTACAATGAGCAGTTCTTC.

The rearrangement uses TRBV5-1 and TRBJ2-2, with D tentatively TRBD1 or TRBD2 (5 bases each). Germline loops: CDR1 SGHRS, CDR2 YFSETQ. CDR3 size: 16 residues. Trimming left V 1 base short and J 3 bases short, with 13 bases between. The CDR3 loop reads CASSLLGERDTGELFF. Written as DNA, the CDR3 is TGCGCCAGCAGCTTGCTGGGGGAGAGGGACACCGGGGAGCTGTTTTTT.

The rearrangement joins TRBV4-1 to TRBJ2-2; 12 bases are shared with TRBD2. CDR3 length equals 19 residues. The V segment lost 1 base and the J segment 5 bases; nucleotides outside the gene matches: 11. Germline CDR1 MGHRA, CDR2 YSYEKL. The CDR3 DNA is TGCGCCAGCAGCCAAGGGTGGGCTAGCGGGGGGGGCGGGACCGGGGAGCTGTTTTTT. Its protein product is CASSQGWASGGGGTGELFF.

This chain uses TRBV20-1 with TRBJ2-3, with D unclear. Trimming shortened V by 5 bases and J by 6 bases, and 9 bases separated the two germline ends. The CDR3 runs 11 residues. CDR1 and CDR2 (germline): DFQATT, SNEGSKA (reference sequence). In DNA, the CDR3 is TGCAGTGCTTTTGGACCGGATACGCAGTATTTT. It is translated as CSAFGPDTQYF.

The chain is built from TRBV2 and TRBJ2-5; D may be TRBD1 (6 bases). Germline V lookup: CDR1 SNHLY, CDR2 FYNNEI. The V end was cut by 7 bases, the J end by 5 bases, with 14 bases between. This CDR3 contains 13 residues. This CDR3 is CASTLARGETQYF. The CDR3 region has the DNA TGTGCCAGCACCCTTGCGAGGGGGGAGACCCAGTACTTC.

Here the CDR3 DNA reads TGTGCCAGCAGTGAAAATGGGCTCGGGGAGCTGTTTTTT. It specifies CASSENGLGELFF. This chain connects TRBV6-1 to TRBJ2-2, with D hard to call. V dropped 2 bases and J dropped 7 bases, with 8 bases sitting between them. Germline values: CDR1 MNHNS, CDR2 SASEGT. The CDR3 has 13 residues.

The gene calls are TRBV11-1 and TRBJ1-1; no firm D call. This CDR3 region has 15 residues. The V gene lost 0 bases and the J gene lost 2 bases, with 10 bases spanning the gap. Germline CDR1 reads SGHAT; CDR2 reads FQDESV (reference sequence). CDR3 sequence reads: CASSLAWGRNTEAFF. The CDR3 region has the DNA TGTGCCAGCAGCTTAGCGTGGGGTCGCAACACTGAAGCTTTCTTT.

CDR3: CASSLTGDRGYTF. The CDR3 bases are TGCGCCAGCAGCTTAACAGGGGATCGCGGCTACACCTTC. The V and J genes are TRBV5-1 and TRBJ1-2, with TRBD1 matching 7 bases. The CDR3 totals 13 residues. Looked up from germline, CDR1 is SGHRS and CDR2 is YFSETQ. The V and J ends lost 2 bases and 8 bases, in that order; junction bases with no gene match: 6.

CDR3 DNA sequence: TGTGCCAGCAGTCGAGGACAGCAAGAGACCCAGTACTTC. It yields the protein CASSRGQQETQYF. This sequence joins TRBV27 and TRBJ2-5; D possibly corresponds to TRBD1 (6 bases). There are 13 residues in the CDR3. Germline values: CDR1 MNHEY, CDR2 SMNVEV (reference sequence). V gave up 5 bases and J gave up 2 bases, with 9 bases separating them.

In DNA form, the CDR3 reads TGCGCCAGCAGCCAAGAGTTCAGGGGGCCAAAACAGTTCTTC. This sequence encodes CASSQEFRGPKQFF. V and J are TRBV4-1 and TRBJ2-1; 8 nucleotides match TRBD1. The CDR3 consists of 14 residues. Germline V gene sequence: CDR1 MGHRA, CDR2 YSYEKL. After removal of 0 bases from V and 13 bases from J, the junction contained 8 bases not matched to a gene.

The CDR3 DNA is TGTGCCAGCAGTTACTCGAAGAGCACTGAAGCTTTCTTT. Translated, it gives CASSYSKSTEAFF. This rearrangement joins TRBV6-5 to TRBJ1-1; D unresolved. The CDR3 is made up of 13 amino acids. V was trimmed by 0 bases and J by 4 bases, leaving 6 bases between them. CDR1 and CDR2 from the germline V gene are MNHEY and SVGAGI.

V usage is TRBV28 and J usage is TRBJ1-1, with a weak D call TRBD1 (6 bases). Trimming took 6 bases from V and 6 from J, leaving 14 bases between them. CDR1 and CDR2 (germline): MDHEN, SYDVKM. This CDR3 contains 13 residues. CDR3 sequence: CASSIRGAAEAFF. The CDR3 DNA is TGTGCCAGCAGCATTAGGGGGGCGGCTGAAGCTTTCTTT.

V usage is TRBV11-2 and J usage is TRBJ2-7; D remains unclear. Germline-derived CDR1 and CDR2 are SGHAT and FQNNGV. This CDR3 is built from 11 residues. V was shortened by 7 bases and J by 2 bases, with 6 bases between the two germline ends. The CDR3 DNA reads TGTGCCAGCACCTCTGCCTACGAGCAGTACTTC. Its protein product is CASTSAYEQYF.

The gene calls are TRBV5-4 and TRBJ1-1, with D tentatively TRBD1 (5 bases). The CDR3 has 15 residues. V dropped 0 bases and J dropped 0 bases, with 9 bases sitting between them. The germline gives CDR1 SGHNT, CDR2 YYREEE (reference sequence). This CDR3 is CASSLGAGLNTEAFF. The DNA for the CDR3 is TGTGCCAGCAGCTTGGGGGCGGGACTGAACACTGAAGCTTTCTTT.

J is TRBJ2-7 and V is TRBV5-6; a possible D gene is TRBD1 (6 bases). Germline CDR1 and CDR2: SGHDT and YYEEEE. V was shortened by 3 bases and J by 4 bases, with 11 bases between the two germline ends. The CDR3 loop spans 13 amino acids. The CDR3 is CASSSGQLYEQYF. DNA for the CDR3: TGTGCCAGCAGCTCTGGACAGTTGTACGAGCAGTACTTC.

The V call is TRBV27, the J call TRBJ2-7, with a weak D call TRBD1 (7 bases). Looked up from germline, CDR1 is MNHEY and CDR2 is SMNVEV (reference sequence). The CDR3 loop spans 14 amino acids. V lost 7 bases to trimming and J lost 2 bases, with 15 bases between them. The CDR3 nucleotides are TGTGCCAGCACCGCGAGGAGGGGGCCCTACGAGCAGTACTTC. It translates to CASTARRGPYEQYF.

The genes are TRBV28 and TRBJ2-1; TRBD2 agrees at 9 bases. With V trimmed by 7 bases and J by 0 bases, 10 bases remained unmatched. The CDR3 is 17 amino acids. The V gene's germline CDR1 is MDHEN and CDR2 SYDVKM. CDR3 sequence reads: CASTSGGRVSSYNEQFF. The CDR3 DNA follows: TGTGCCAGCACCTCGGGCGGGAGGGTTAGCTCCTACAATGAGCAGTTCTTC.

The rearrangement uses TRBV6-4 and TRBJ1-2, with 7 bases aligning to TRBD1. V was clipped by 4 bases and J by 6 bases; unmatched bases: 11. The CDR3 has 15 amino acids. Germline V gene sequence: CDR1 MRHNA, CDR2 SNTAGT. The CDR3 DNA sequence: TGTGCCAGCAGTGTCTCCGGGCAGGGGGGAGATGGCTACACCTTC. Its translation is CASSVSGQGGDGYTF.

This clone has more than one count but fewer than ten. CDR3 sequence reads: CSVEDASGSYEQYF. The CDR3 nucleotides are TGCAGCGTTGAAGATGCCTCAGGGAGCTACGAGCAGTACTTC. The chain has TRBV29-1 and TRBJ2-7, with D perhaps TRBD1 or TRBD2 (5 bases each). V gave up 0 bases and J gave up 3 bases, with 12 bases separating them. Germline CDR1 and CDR2: SQVTM and ANQGSEA. The CDR3 consists of 14 residues.

The chain uses TRBV7-2 and TRBJ1-1, with a tentative D call TRBD1 (6 bases). Germline CDR1 reads SGHTA; CDR2 reads FQGNSA. This CDR3 region has 14 residues. The ends were cut back, 5 bases at V and 1 base at J, with 11 bases in the middle. The DNA for the CDR3 is TGTGCCAGCAGCCAAAGACAGGCGAACACTGAAGCTTTCTTT. It encodes CASSQRQANTEAFF.

This chain joins TRBV19 and TRBJ2-5; possible D gene TRBD2, 5 bases. The DNA matches TRBJ2-7 better at its end, which makes the J call doubtful. This CDR3 contains 15 residues. Germline V gene lookup returns CDR1 LNHDA and CDR2 SQIVND (reference sequence). The CDR3 loop is CASSTLFSGTYEQYF. The CDR3 DNA is TGTGCCAGTAGTACCCTATTCAGCGGTACCTACGAGCAGTACTTC.